The TCR beta chain described here comes from a study of T-cell reconstitution after alpha-beta-depleted transplantation in children. This clonotype occurred many times. One end of the junction fails to match germline, which may point to a read error. This CDR3 is 17 amino acids long. Germline values: CDR1 SGHVS, CDR2 FNYEAQ. Unique molecular identifiers were built into the TCRbeta library. TCRdb called the PCR reads again in MiXCR, with one record for every CDR3 protein. The sample carries about 600,000 distinct CDR3 sequences, more than 9% recorded once. The genes are TRBV7-6 and TRBJ2-7; 9 nucleotides align to TRBD2. Sequenced here: PBMCs from the stem cell graft donor, sampled from the stem cell graft. The receptor was derived from a human donor who donated a stem cell graft to a child with acute myeloid leukemia. The DNA of the CDR3 is TGTGCCAGCAGTTTAGGGGTAGCGGGAGCATTAGTCAACGAGCAGTACTTC. Protein: CASSLGVAGALVNEQYF.